The source of this T cell receptor beta chain is a study of shared clonotypes between healthy human individuals. V dropped 5 bases and J dropped 8 bases, with 19 bases sitting between them. Germline V gene lookup returns CDR1 MDHEN and CDR2 SYDVKM. The CDR3 contains 14 residues. Only in-frame clones appear in the TCRdb table, and some are missing; sequencing was by immunoSEQ multiplex PCR. There are 450,000 or so clones in the sample; 60% to 80% occur only once, and 12% lies in the top ten. A few counts support this clone. The chain carries TRBV28 and TRBJ2-7; a weak D match, TRBD1 (6 bases). This receptor was taken from a woman aged 40 to 49 in good health. Some clones in this sample may be carry-over from other donors' samples. The sample comprised PBMCs. CDR3 sequence (DNA): TGTGCCAGCAGTCCTCCCGGGACATCGATCCAGCAGTACTTC. Translating gives CASSPPGTSIQQYF.